This T cell receptor beta chain derives from a study of STAT5B mutations in CD4+ large granular lymphocyte leukemia. Some clones are missing from TCRdb's copy, which holds only in-frame ones; the method was immunoSEQ multiplex PCR. The table has some 30,000 clones, 65% to 70% seen once. CDR3 length: 18 residues. Notes on the study in general: Roughly 27% of private leukemic clonotypes occurred rarely in other patients' non-leukemic repertoires. Patient CD4-sorted repertoires stayed more clonal than healthy ones after leukemic-clone removal. 8/27 top patient clones versus 2/35 control clones were TRBV06-family.

Comments on this clone: The antigen is undetermined.

V usage is TRBV21-1 and J usage is TRBJ2-4; TRBD2 is the table's D call and was not checked against the DNA. TRBV21-1 is reported as a pseudogene. This TCR derives from a human donor in good health. Material for sequencing was CD4+ T cells from blood buffy coats. The CDR3 sequence is CASSKRALAGGEKVIQYF. CDR3 DNA: TGTGCCAGCAGCAAAAGAGCACTAGCGGGGGGCGAAAAGGTCATTCAGTACTTC.